This T cell receptor beta chain originates from a study of cytomegalovirus exposure and HLA in healthy donors. This clone was seen a handful of times. What it binds is unknown. The study, taken as a whole, reports: Clonal expansion, a later analysis showed, was greater in HLA-associated TCR beta chains than in equally common others.

The PCR ran on 60 Vbeta and 13 Jbeta primers. The assay was immunoSEQ multiplex PCR, and TCRdb's table has in-frame clones only and misses some. The sample includes roughly 160,000 clones, 80% to 85% seen only once; the top ten take 1.2%. This CDR3 comprises 14 residues. The ends lost 6 bases at V and 6 bases at J; junction bases unmatched: 3. The germline gives CDR1 MGHRA, CDR2 YSYEKL. This chain connects TRBV4-1 to TRBJ2-1, with 12 bases matching TRBD2. Source material: PBMCs. The clonotype was recovered from a boy aged 2 to 9 in good health and CMV-seronegative. In DNA form, the CDR3 reads TGCGCCAGCAGGCTAGCGGGAGGGCCCAATGAGCAGTTCTTC. It encodes CASRLAGGPNEQFF.